Listed below are T cell receptor beta chains from one sample, sequenced in a study of T cells in Graves' hyperthyroidism and ophthalmopathy. A single record per CDR3 protein comes from TCRdb applying MiXCR to the multiplex PCR reads. The sample carries about 350,000 distinct CDR3 sequences, roughly 18% recorded once. What was sequenced was blood. All receptors derive from a woman in her thirties or forties with Graves' ophthalmopathy. The CDR3 runs from the conserved cysteine through the conserved F or W. The order of the fields is D gene, clone size, J gene, CDR3 length, V gene, CDR3 DNA, CDR3 protein. The D gene is left open where the match is weak. Clone size is not always given. Where it is, it says once, few, many or a class for expanded clones.

.,many,TRBJ2-6,13,TRBV28,TGTGCCAGCTACTCCAGTGGGGCCAACGTCCTGACTTTC,CASYSSGANVLTF
.,many,TRBJ1-5,16,TRBV6-2/TRBV6-3,TGTGCCAGCTCCCGGTGGCAGGTCCGCAGCAATCAGCCCCAGCATTTT,CASSRWQVRSNQPQHF
TRBD2,few,TRBJ2-7,19,TRBV12-3/TRBV12-4,TGTGCCAGCAGTTCCGCTCCGCCTACCGGGACTAGCGGGCGATACGAGCAGTACTTC,CASSSAPPTGTSGRYEQYF
TRBD2,many,TRBJ2-3,17,TRBV27,TGTGCCAGCAGTCCTTTACTAGCGGGAGTCGAGACAGATACGCAGTATTTT,CASSPLLAGVETDTQYF
.,many,TRBJ2-5,13,TRBV7-8,TGTGCCAGCAGCTTTTCGACTCCGGAGACCCAGTACTTC,CASSFSTPETQYF
.,many,TRBJ1-3,16,TRBV5-1,TGCGCCAGCAGCTCGACAGGAGGGCGATTTGGAAACACCATATATTTT,CASSSTGGRFGNTIYF
.,many,TRBJ1-1,14,TRBV12-3/TRBV12-4,TGTGCCAGCAGCCACGGGGGATTGAACACTGAAGCTTTCTTT,CASSHGGLNTEAFF
.,many,TRBJ2-2,13,TRBV7-9,TGTGCCAGCAGCTTCCTGGCTGGCGGGGAGCTGTTTTTT,CASSFLAGGELFF
TRBD2,.,TRBJ2-5,15,TRBV19,TGTGCCAGTAACCTTCGGCGGGGGGGACAAGAGACCCAGTACTTC,CASNLRRGGQETQYF
.,many,TRBJ1-5,18,TRBV19,TGTGCCAGTAACCGGCCGCCCAAGGGACCTTATAGCAATCAGCCCCAGCATTTT,CASNRPPKGPYSNQPQHF
.,many,TRBJ2-7,17,TRBV12-3/TRBV12-4,TGTGCCAGCAGTTTGGTGATCGGAGAACAAAGCTCCTACGAGCAGTACTTC,CASSLVIGEQSSYEQYF
.,many,TRBJ2-7,15,TRBV7-2,TGTGCCAGCAGCTTAGGGGTAGGGGATATCTACGAGCAGTACTTC,CASSLGVGDIYEQYF
.,many,TRBJ2-2,14,TRBV12-3/TRBV12-4,TGTGCCAGCAGTCTCTCCCTAGCGCCCGGGGAGCTGTTTTTT,CASSLSLAPGELFF
.,.,TRBJ1-5,14,TRBV10-3,TGTGCCATCAGGGCCGATGGGGGCAATCAGCCCCAGCATTTT,CAIRADGGNQPQHF
.,many,TRBJ1-1,14,TRBV7-8,TGTGCCAGCAGCTTAGGATCAGGGGCCACTGAAGCTTTCTTT,CASSLGSGATEAFF
.,many,TRBJ1-2,12,TRBV20-1,TGCAGTGCAATAGTCGCAAACTATGGCTACACCTTC,CSAIVANYGYTF
TRBD2,.,TRBJ2-1,15,TRBV20-1,TGCAGTGCTAGAGCGCTAGCGGGAGGAAACAATGAGCAGTTCTTC,CSARALAGGNNEQFF
.,many,TRBJ1-2,15,TRBV5-5,TGTGCCAGCAGCTTGTGGGGGGCTGAGTACTATGGCTACACCTTC,CASSLWGAEYYGYTF
TRBD2,many,TRBJ2-5,15,TRBV5-1,TGCGCCAGCAGCCAAGGACTAGCGGGAGGGCTGACCCAGTACTTC,CASSQGLAGGLTQYF
TRBD1,many,TRBJ1-5,16,TRBV28,TGTGCCAGCAGGCGGACAGGGGGGATTAGTTATCAGCCCCAGCATTTT,CASRRTGGISYQPQHF
TRBD2,many,TRBJ2-7,15,TRBV28,TGTGCCAGCACGTTGGGACTAGCGTCTGACTACGAGCAGTACTTC,CASTLGLASDYEQYF
.,few,TRBJ2-3,13,TRBV4-3,TGCGCCAGCAGCCAAGATCTGGAGGGAACGCCGTATTTT,CASSQDLEGTPYF
.,many,TRBJ2-1,14,TRBV6-5,TGTGCCAGCAGTTCTACGAGATCCTACAATGAGCAGTTCTTC,CASSSTRSYNEQFF
TRBD1,many,TRBJ1-5,16,TRBV2,TGTGCCAGCAGTGAGGGGACAGGTCTTCGCAATCAGCCCCAGCATTTT,CASSEGTGLRNQPQHF
.,many,TRBJ1-1,15,TRBV5-5,TGTGCCAGCAGCTTATCGCCGTTAGAAAACACTGAAGCTTTCTTT,CASSLSPLENTEAFF
.,many,TRBJ1-1,11,TRBV30,TGTGCCTGGGGAACAGGACGCGGAACTTTCTTT,CAWGTGRGTFF
TRBD2,.,TRBJ2-7,13,TRBV6-1,TGTGCCAGCATGATAGCGGGAGGTCACGAGCAGTACTTC,CASMIAGGHEQYF
.,many,TRBJ2-7,15,TRBV7-2,TGTGCCAGCAGCCCACGGAGTGGGGGGAACAACGAGCAGTACTTC,CASSPRSGGNNEQYF